A single sample is the source of the 4 T cell receptor beta chains below, sequenced in a study of control samples from healthy donors and cancer patients. Using immunoSEQ multiplex PCR, the repertoire was profiled, and TCRdb retains in-frame clones only, with some absent. The table has under 15,000 clones, approximately 93% seen once. The source material was PBMCs. These TCRs come from an elderly man with lung cancer.

The chain joins TRBV28 to TRBJ2-7, with 8 bases that match TRBD1. Trimming took 4 bases from V and 4 from J; bases not matched to a gene: 3. There are 13 residues in the CDR3. Germline V gene sequence: CDR1 MDHEN, CDR2 SYDVKM. CDR3 protein: CASSWDRQYEQYV. The DNA of the CDR3 is TGTGCCAGCAGTTGGGACAGGCAGTACGAGCAGTACGTC.

The V and J genes are TRBV5-5 and TRBJ2-7; no definite D call. The CDR3 sequence is 16 residues long. Germline V gene data show CDR1 as SGHKS and CDR2 as YYEKEE (reference sequence). Trimming removed 4 bases from V and 1 base from J, with 18 bases in between. This chain's CDR3 is CASSQAVQVVSYEQYF. CDR3 sequence (DNA): TGTGCCAGCAGCCAGGCGGTCCAGGTTGTATCCTACGAGCAGTACTTC.

This clone was seen more than once but under ten times. This chain links TRBV28 with TRBJ2-3; no firm D call. CDR3 size: 14 residues. The V end was cut by 3 bases, the J end by 1 base, with 8 bases between. Germline loops: CDR1 MDHEN, CDR2 SYDVKM. CDR3 protein: CASSFLAGTDTQYF. The CDR3, as DNA: TGTGCCAGCAGTTTCCTTGCGGGCACAGATACGCAGTATTTT.

The chain couples TRBV5-1 to TRBJ2-5; D tentatively reads TRBD1 or TRBD2 (5 bases each). This CDR3 has 15 residues. V was pared by 4 bases and J by 1 base, with 14 bases between. Germline V gene lookup returns CDR1 SGHRS and CDR2 YFSETQ. CDR3: CASSPVGVAQETQYF. The CDR3 bases are TGCGCCAGCAGCCCAGTGGGGGTAGCCCAAGAGACCCAGTACTTC.